This entry lists 27 T cell receptor beta chains sequenced from one sample in a study of cytomegalovirus exposure and HLA in healthy donors. TCRdb keeps only in-frame clones here, not all; method: immunoSEQ multiplex PCR. Among 250,000 to 400,000 clones listed, 70% to 90% were seen once. Sample: PBMCs. These receptors all stem from a man aged 25 to 45 in good health and CMV-seronegative.

V gene TRBV5-1 combines with J gene TRBJ2-7; 7 nucleotides line up with TRBD1. Germline assignment: CDR1 SGHRS and CDR2 YFSETQ. The CDR3 is 16 amino acids. Trimming at V came to 4 bases and at J to 0 bases, leaving 10 bases not matched to a gene. This chain's CDR3 is CASSRRGTESSYEQYF. The CDR3 region has the DNA TGCGCCAGCAGCCGTAGAGGGACAGAATCCTCCTACGAGCAGTACTTC.

This chain joins TRBV7-9 and TRBJ1-2; D is perhaps TRBD1 (5 bases). The CDR3 has 15 amino acids. CDR1 and CDR2 (germline): SEHNR, FQNEAQ (reference sequence). V shed 2 bases and J shed 0 bases, with 10 bases lying between them. The CDR3 here is CASSLSGNPNYGYTF. CDR3 nucleotide sequence: TGTGCCAGCAGCTTATCAGGGAACCCTAACTATGGCTACACCTTC.

The chain recombines TRBV11-3 with TRBJ2-1; 8 bases are a match to TRBD2. CDR3 length: 12 amino acids. J gave up 6 bases and V 5 bases, and 0 bases lay outside the gene matches. CDR1 and CDR2 from the germline V gene are SGHNT and YENEEA. In DNA, the CDR3 is TGTGCCAGCAGCCGGGAGGGCAATGAGCAGTTCTTC. This sequence encodes CASSREGNEQFF.

V gene TRBV7-9 combines with J gene TRBJ2-3; 8 bases match TRBD2. The CDR3 is 16 residues long. Trimming at V came to 1 base and at J to 2 bases, leaving 5 bases not matched to a gene. The V gene's germline CDR1 is SEHNR and CDR2 FQNEAQ (reference sequence). The CDR3, as DNA: TGTGCCAGCAGCTTAGGAGGGACTAGTAACACAGATACGCAGTATTTT. This translates into CASSLGGTSNTDTQYF.

The chain couples TRBV5-1 to TRBJ1-1; D may be TRBD1 (5 bases). CDR3 length: 15 amino acids. Trimming took 0 bases from V and 3 from J, leaving 12 bases between them. The germline V gene encodes CDR1 SGHRS and CDR2 YFSETQ. The CDR3 loop reads CASSLGARDYTEAFF. DNA of the CDR3: TGCGCCAGCAGCTTGGGGGCCAGGGACTACACTGAAGCTTTCTTT.

The gene calls are TRBV30 and TRBJ2-3; perhaps TRBD1 as D (5 bases). CDR3 length: 14 amino acids. The ends were cut back, 2 bases at V and 5 bases at J, with 14 bases in the middle. Germline values: CDR1 GTSNPN, CDR2 SVGIG (reference sequence). The CDR3 DNA is TGTGCCTGGAGTAAATATGGGGCCGGAGATACGCAGTATTTT. Its protein product is CAWSKYGAGDTQYF.

V and J are TRBV6-5 and TRBJ1-2; 8 bases align to TRBD1. The J segment lost 2 bases and the V segment lost 6 bases, leaving 5 bases of the junction unmatched. Germline lookup yields CDR1 MNHEY and CDR2 SVGAGI. The CDR3 extends over 14 amino acids. CDR3 sequence reads: CASSNRGVNYGYTF. The CDR3 bases are TGTGCCAGCAGCAACAGGGGGGTGAACTATGGCTACACCTTC.

V is TRBV25-1 and J is TRBJ2-5; 7 bases agree with TRBD1. The CDR3 is made up of 14 amino acids. In germline, CDR1 is MGHDK, CDR2 SYGVNS. V trimming: 6 bases; J trimming: 0 bases; junction bases outside the gene matches: 4. For the CDR3, the DNA is TGTGCCAGCAGCGACAGGGATTACCAAGAGACCCAGTACTTC. Its translation is CASSDRDYQETQYF.

The V and J genes are TRBV10-2 and TRBJ1-5, with 12 bases that match TRBD1. This CDR3 has 18 residues. Trimming removed 5 bases from V and 2 bases from J; junction bases left unmatched: 10. Germline V gene data show CDR1 as WSHSY and CDR2 as SAAADI. CDR3 bases: TGCGCCAGCAGTTCCGGGACAGGGGGCGCTCGGGGCAATCAGCCCCAGCATTTT. As protein: CASSSGTGGARGNQPQHF.

The CDR3 DNA follows: TGTGCCAGCAGTGCCTCAGGAACCTACGAGCAGTACTTC. This gives the protein CASSASGTYEQYF. V and J are TRBV25-1 and TRBJ2-7; D ambiguous. Germline V CDR1 and CDR2: MGHDK, SYGVNS. CDR3 length equals 13 residues. Between the trimmed V and J ends, which lost 4 bases and 2 bases, there was a span of 9 bases.

The J gene is TRBJ2-5, the V gene TRBV7-8; perhaps TRBD1 as D (6 bases). The CDR3 consists of 13 residues. With 5 bases removed from V and 5 bases from J, the gap between germline ends came to 12 bases. The germline V gene encodes CDR1 SGHVS and CDR2 FQNEAQ. The CDR3 region has the DNA TGTGCCAGCAGCCCGCCAACAGGGGAGACCCAGTACTTC. Protein sequence: CASSPPTGETQYF.

V gene TRBV6-5 combines with J gene TRBJ2-7; 7 bases align to TRBD1. V shed 5 bases, J shed 2 bases, and the junction held 6 bases outside the gene matches. The CDR3 runs to 14 residues. Germline CDR1 MNHEY, CDR2 SVGAGI. This chain's CDR3 is CASSGYRGPYEQYF. The CDR3 DNA sequence: TGTGCCAGCAGTGGGTACAGGGGACCCTACGAGCAGTACTTC.

The chain uses TRBV5-1 and TRBJ2-1; 7 nucleotides agree with TRBD2. V shed 4 bases, J shed 7 bases, and the junction held 8 bases outside the gene matches. In germline, CDR1 is SGHRS, CDR2 YFSETQ. The CDR3 is 14 amino acids. The CDR3 protein is CASSPGLGRNEQFF. The CDR3 DNA is TGCGCCAGCAGCCCTGGACTAGGGAGGAATGAGCAGTTCTTC. The entire variable domain, with the rest obtained from reference TRBV5-1 and TRBJ2-1, is as follows: KAGVTQTPRYLIKTRGQQVTLSCSPISGHRSVSWYQQTPGQGLQFLFEYFSETQRNKGNFPGRFSGRQFSNSRSEMNVSTLELGDSALYLCASSPGLGRNEQFFGPGTRLTVL.

This chain links TRBV27 with TRBJ2-3; D may be TRBD1 (6 bases). Trimming stripped 2 bases from V and 0 bases from J, with 15 bases between. This CDR3 comprises 17 residues. CDR1 and CDR2 from the germline V gene are MNHEY and SMNVEV (reference sequence). CDR3 loop: CASSLSHGTTSTDTQYF. The CDR3 DNA reads TGTGCCAGCAGTTTAAGCCATGGGACAACTAGCACAGATACGCAGTATTTT.

This clone appeared once. The V call is TRBV19, the J call TRBJ2-5; 7 bases align to TRBD2. The germline gives CDR1 LNHDA, CDR2 SQIVND (reference sequence). CDR3 length: 11 residues. After removal of 10 bases from V and 5 bases from J, the junction contained 4 bases not matched to a gene. This CDR3 is CAIPGGETQYF. DNA for the CDR3: TGTGCCATCCCCGGGGGGGAGACCCAGTACTTC.

The chain carries TRBV7-9 and TRBJ1-1; 7 bases agree with TRBD1. The V gene end was trimmed by 4 bases and the J gene end by 3 bases; junction bases not matched to a gene: 11. This CDR3 contains 16 residues. Germline CDR1 is SEHNR and CDR2 is FQNEAQ (reference sequence). CDR3 nucleotide sequence: TGTGCCAGCAGCTCACCTACAGGGGACGGGTACACTGAAGCTTTCTTT. Translation gives CASSSPTGDGYTEAFF. The full variable domain, its missing parts supplied by reference TRBV7-9 and TRBJ1-1, is DTGVSQNPRHKITKRGQNVTFRCDPISEHNRLYWYRQTLGQGPEFLTYFQNEAQLEKSRLLSDRFSAERPKGSFSTLEIQRTEQGDSAMYLCASSSPTGDGYTEAFFGQGTRLTVV.

This chain joins TRBV5-1 and TRBJ2-1; 8 bases line up with TRBD2. J gave up 10 bases and V 0 bases, and 6 bases lay outside the gene matches. The germline V gene has CDR1 SGHRS and CDR2 YFSETQ. The CDR3 spans 14 residues. The CDR3 DNA follows: TGCGCCAGCAGCTTGGACGGGGGGGCCGGGGAGCAGTTCTTC. It specifies CASSLDGGAGEQFF.

This chain uses TRBV27 with TRBJ2-1; 8 positions match TRBD2. The ends lost 2 bases at V and 8 bases at J; junction bases unmatched: 8. There are 15 residues in the CDR3. Germline lookup yields CDR1 MNHEY and CDR2 SMNVEV (reference sequence). The CDR3: CASSLMAGGWDEQFF. As DNA, the CDR3 is TGTGCCAGCAGTTTAATGGCGGGGGGTTGGGATGAGCAGTTCTTC.

Concerning this clone itself: Other DNA sequences in the sample encode the same CDR3. J is TRBJ2-7 and V is TRBV2, with 9 bases lining up with TRBD1. The ends lost 4 bases at V and 2 bases at J; junction bases unmatched: 0. There are 13 residues in the CDR3. Germline CDR1 SNHLY, CDR2 FYNNEI. The CDR3 is CASSGDRAYEQYF. CDR3 DNA: TGTGCCAGCAGTGGGGACAGGGCCTACGAGCAGTACTTC.

V gene TRBV5-8 combines with J gene TRBJ2-7; 8 bases are shared with TRBD2. V was pared by 3 bases and J by 3 bases, with 5 bases of the junction left unmatched. Germline CDR1 SGHTS, CDR2 YDEGEE. The CDR3 extends over 14 amino acids. DNA for the CDR3: TGTGCCAGCAGCTGGAGGGGACTAGGCTACGAGCAGTACTTC. Its translation: CASSWRGLGYEQYF.

This clone was seen only a few times. At the DNA level, this CDR3 is encoded by other sequences in the same sample as well. This rearrangement joins TRBV4-1 to TRBJ2-7; 10 positions match TRBD2. Trimming removed 6 bases from V and 2 bases from J; junction bases left unmatched: 7. CDR1 is MGHRA and CDR2 is YSYEKL in the germline V gene. The CDR3 runs 15 residues. CDR3 coding DNA: TGCGCCAGCAGTCTTCAAGCGGGGGGGCCCTACGAGCAGTACTTC. The encoded protein is CASSLQAGGPYEQYF.

The V call is TRBV6-5, the J call TRBJ2-1; tentatively, D is TRBD2 (6 bases). Looked up from germline, CDR1 is MNHEY and CDR2 is SVGAGI. The CDR3 runs to 13 residues. Deletions cut 5 bases from V and 4 bases from J, with 9 bases between. The CDR3 DNA follows: TGTGCCAGCAGTCCCGGGAGTTACAATGAGCAGTTCTTC. Its translation: CASSPGSYNEQFF.

In this sample, this clone turned up once. The V and J genes are TRBV11-3 and TRBJ1-3; weak D call: TRBD1 (5 bases). This CDR3 has 14 residues. The germline V gene has CDR1 SGHNT and CDR2 YENEEA. Trimming removed 5 bases from V and 1 base from J, with 9 bases in between. The CDR3 spells CASSLGTSGNTIYF. CDR3 in DNA: TGTGCCAGCAGCCTCGGGACTTCTGGAAACACCATATATTTT.

V usage is TRBV2 and J usage is TRBJ1-6; 9 nucleotides align to TRBD1. The CDR3 is 15 amino acids. Germline V gene lookup returns CDR1 SNHLY and CDR2 FYNNEI. With 4 bases clipped from V and 7 bases from J, the junction kept 5 bases outside the gene matches. The CDR3 DNA sequence: TGTGCCAGCAGTGGTAGACAGGGGGGAAATTCACCCCTCCACTTT. Translation: CASSGRQGGNSPLHF.

This rearrangement joins TRBV5-6 to TRBJ2-5, with TRBD2 matching 11 bases. The CDR3 loop spans 17 amino acids. Germline V gene data show CDR1 as SGHDT and CDR2 as YYEEEE. J gave up 7 bases and V 0 bases, and 11 bases lay outside the gene matches. CDR3 in amino acids: CASSLDKTSGATGTQYF. DNA of the CDR3: TGTGCCAGCAGCTTGGATAAGACTAGCGGGGCCACGGGGACCCAGTACTTC.

The genes are TRBV12-5 and TRBJ2-5; tentative D call: TRBD1 (6 bases). The germline CDR1 and CDR2 sequences are LGHNT and FRNRAP. CDR3 length equals 13 residues. The germline V and J ends were trimmed by 1 base and 4 bases, with 7 bases remaining between them. As DNA, the CDR3 is TGTGCTAGTGGTTTGGGCAGGGGAGAGACCCAGTACTTC. As protein: CASGLGRGETQYF.

The chain links TRBV7-9 to TRBJ1-3; unclear D gene. The CDR3 loop spans 14 amino acids. V was clipped by 4 bases and J by 4 bases, with 11 bases between them. The germline V gene has CDR1 SEHNR and CDR2 FQNEAQ (reference sequence). The CDR3 reads CASSSTESGNTIYF. The CDR3 nucleotides are TGTGCCAGCAGCTCCACGGAGTCCGGAAACACCATATATTTT.